This T cell receptor (beta chain) was sequenced in a study of cytomegalovirus exposure and HLA in healthy donors. General study findings and limits: According to an earlier analysis, most TCR beta V segments yielded productive rearrangements about 87% or about 30% of the time.

Trimming removed 8 bases at V and 1 base at J, with 15 bases between. Germline CDR1 and CDR2: MDHEN and SYDVKM. The CDR3 spans 14 residues. The PCR employed 60 Vbeta primers together with 13 Jbeta primers. Some clones are missing from TCRdb's copy, which holds only in-frame ones; the method was immunoSEQ multiplex PCR. Among roughly 110,000 clones listed, about 84% were seen once. As concerns this clone: Its antigen is not known.

The specimen was PBMCs. The J gene is TRBJ2-7, the V gene TRBV28; D remains ambiguous. This TCR was sampled from a man aged 30 to 39 in good health and CMV-seronegative. CDR3 DNA: TGTGCCAGCCGTAGAGACTTGATTTCCTACGAGCAGTACTTC. It encodes CASRRDLISYEQYF. Supplemented by reference TRBV28 and TRBJ2-7, the full variable domain reads DVKVTQSSRYLVKRTGEKVFLECVQDMDHENMFWYRQDPGLGLRLIYFSYDVKMKEKGDIPEGYSVSREKKERFSLILESASTNQTSMYLCASRRDLISYEQYFGPGTRLTVT.